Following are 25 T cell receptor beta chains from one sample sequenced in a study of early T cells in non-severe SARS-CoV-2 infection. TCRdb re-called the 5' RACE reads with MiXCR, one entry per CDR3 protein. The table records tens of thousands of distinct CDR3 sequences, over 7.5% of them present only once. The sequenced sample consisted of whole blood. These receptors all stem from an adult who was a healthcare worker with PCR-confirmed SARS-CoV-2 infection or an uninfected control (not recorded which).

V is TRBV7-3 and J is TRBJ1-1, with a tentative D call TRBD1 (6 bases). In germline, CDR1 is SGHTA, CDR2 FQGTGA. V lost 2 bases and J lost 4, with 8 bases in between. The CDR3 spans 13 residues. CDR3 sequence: CASSLLTGTEAFF. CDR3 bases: TGTGCCAGCAGCTTATTGACAGGCACTGAAGCTTTCTTT.

CDR3 sequence reads: CSAREYRGGNYGYTF. The CDR3 nucleotides read TGCAGTGCTCGCGAATACAGGGGAGGTAACTATGGCTACACCTTC. The chain carries TRBV20-1 and TRBJ1-2; 7 bases are a match to TRBD1. J lost 1 base, V lost 5 bases, and 10 bases had no gene match. This CDR3 region has 15 residues. Germline V gene data show CDR1 as DFQATT and CDR2 as SNEGSKA (reference sequence).

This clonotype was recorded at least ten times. The chain's CDR3 is CASSETSGGTYEQYF. The CDR3 DNA reads TGTGCCAGCAGCGAGACTAGCGGGGGAACCTACGAGCAGTACTTC. The V gene is TRBV11-3, the J gene TRBJ2-7; 12 positions agree with TRBD2. The CDR3 extends over 15 amino acids. Trimming removed 5 bases from V and 2 bases from J; junction bases left unmatched: 4. Germline V lookup: CDR1 SGHNT, CDR2 YENEEA.

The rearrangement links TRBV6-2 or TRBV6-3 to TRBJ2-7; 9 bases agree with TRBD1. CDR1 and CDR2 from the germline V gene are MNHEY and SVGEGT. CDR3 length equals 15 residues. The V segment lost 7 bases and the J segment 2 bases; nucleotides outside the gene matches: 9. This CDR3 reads CASTQGTGTTYEQYF. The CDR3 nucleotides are TGTGCCAGCACCCAAGGGACAGGGACTACCTACGAGCAGTACTTC.

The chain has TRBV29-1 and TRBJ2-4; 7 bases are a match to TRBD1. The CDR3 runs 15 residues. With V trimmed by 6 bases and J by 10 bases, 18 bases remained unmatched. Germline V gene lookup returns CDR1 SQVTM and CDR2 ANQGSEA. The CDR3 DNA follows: TGCAGCGTCGCCGGGACAGCTACACAGGCGGAGATTCAGTACTTC. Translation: CSVAGTATQAEIQYF. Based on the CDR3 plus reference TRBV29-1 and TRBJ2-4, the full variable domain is SAVISQKPSRDICQRGTSLTIQCQVDSQVTMMFWYRQQPGQSLTLIATANQGSEATYESGFVIDKFPISRPNLTFSTLTVSNMSPEDSSIYLCSVAGTATQAEIQYFGAGTRLSVL.

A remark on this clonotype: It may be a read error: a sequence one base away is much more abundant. Here the CDR3 reads CTSSPQGGSYEQYF. The CDR3 DNA reads TGTACCAGCTCCCCTCAGGGGGGTTCCTACGAGCAGTACTTC. V and J are TRBV18 and TRBJ2-7; maybe TRBD1 (7 bases). Germline CDR1 is KGHSH and CDR2 is LQKENI. The CDR3 is made up of 14 amino acids.

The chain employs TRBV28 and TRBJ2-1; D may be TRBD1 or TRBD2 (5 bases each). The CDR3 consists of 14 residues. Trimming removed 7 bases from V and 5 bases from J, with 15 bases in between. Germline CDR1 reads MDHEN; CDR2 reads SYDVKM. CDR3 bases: TGTGCCAGCATCTCGGGGCAGAGTAACAATGAGCAGTTCTTC. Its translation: CASISGQSNNEQFF.

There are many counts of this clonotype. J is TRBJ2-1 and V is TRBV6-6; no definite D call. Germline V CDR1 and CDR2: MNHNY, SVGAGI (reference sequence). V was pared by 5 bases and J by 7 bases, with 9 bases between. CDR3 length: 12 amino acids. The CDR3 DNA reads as TGTGCCAGCAGTCTCGTCATAAATGAGCAGTTCTTC. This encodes CASSLVINEQFF.

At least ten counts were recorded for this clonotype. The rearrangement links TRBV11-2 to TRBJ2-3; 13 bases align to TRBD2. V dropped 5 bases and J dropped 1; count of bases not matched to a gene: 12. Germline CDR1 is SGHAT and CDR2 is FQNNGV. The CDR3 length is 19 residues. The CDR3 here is CASSPSQGLAGRGTDTQYF. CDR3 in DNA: TGTGCCAGCAGCCCATCTCAGGGACTAGCGGGACGAGGCACAGATACGCAGTATTTT.

CDR3: CAISEWLGEQYF. CDR3 nucleotides: TGTGCCATCAGTGAGTGGTTAGGCGAGCAGTACTTC. The chain couples TRBV10-3 to TRBJ2-7; D unresolved. Per the germline V gene, CDR1 is ENHRY and CDR2 is SYGVKD. This CDR3 contains 12 residues. Trimming cost V 1 base and J 6 bases, with 7 bases left between them.

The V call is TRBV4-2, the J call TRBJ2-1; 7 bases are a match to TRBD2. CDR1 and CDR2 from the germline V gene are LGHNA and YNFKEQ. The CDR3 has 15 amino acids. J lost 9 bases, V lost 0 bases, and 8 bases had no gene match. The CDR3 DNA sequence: TGTGCCAGCAGCCAAGAGTGGCTAGCGGAGGGTGAGCAGTTCTTC. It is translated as CASSQEWLAEGEQFF.

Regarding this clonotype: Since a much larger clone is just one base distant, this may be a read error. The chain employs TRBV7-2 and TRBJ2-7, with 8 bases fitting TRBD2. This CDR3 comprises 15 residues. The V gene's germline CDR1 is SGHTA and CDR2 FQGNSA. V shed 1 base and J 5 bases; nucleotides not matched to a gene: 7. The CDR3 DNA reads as TGTGCCAGCAGCTTAGTAAGCGGGAGAAACCACGAGCAGTACTTC. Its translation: CASSLVSGRNHEQYF.

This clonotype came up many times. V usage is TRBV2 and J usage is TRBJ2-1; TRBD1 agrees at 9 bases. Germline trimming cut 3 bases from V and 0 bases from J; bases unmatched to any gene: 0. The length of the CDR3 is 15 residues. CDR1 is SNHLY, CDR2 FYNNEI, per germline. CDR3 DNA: TGTGCCAGCAGTGAGGGACAGGGCTCCTACAATGAGCAGTTCTTC. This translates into CASSEGQGSYNEQFF.

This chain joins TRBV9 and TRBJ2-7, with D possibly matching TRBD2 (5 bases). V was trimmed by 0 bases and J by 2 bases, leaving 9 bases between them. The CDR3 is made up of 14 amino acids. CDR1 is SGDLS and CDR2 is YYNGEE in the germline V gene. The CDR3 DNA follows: TGTGCCAGCAGCGTAGACGGGGAGCCCTACGAGCAGTACTTC. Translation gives CASSVDGEPYEQYF.

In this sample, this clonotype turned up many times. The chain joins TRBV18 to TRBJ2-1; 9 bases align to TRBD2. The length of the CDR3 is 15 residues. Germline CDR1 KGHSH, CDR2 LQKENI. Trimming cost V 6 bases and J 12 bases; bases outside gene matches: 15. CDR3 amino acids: CASSPLAGPGPLQFF. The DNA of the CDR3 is TGTGCCAGCTCGCCCCTAGCGGGACCCGGCCCGTTGCAGTTCTTC.

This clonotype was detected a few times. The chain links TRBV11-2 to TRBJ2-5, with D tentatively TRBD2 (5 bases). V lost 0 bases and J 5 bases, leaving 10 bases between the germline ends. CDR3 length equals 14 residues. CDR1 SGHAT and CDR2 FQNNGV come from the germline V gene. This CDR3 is CASSLDPVAETQYF. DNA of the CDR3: TGTGCCAGCAGCTTAGATCCGGTAGCGGAGACCCAGTACTTC.

The CDR3 bases are TGTGCCAGCAGCCAAGATCTCGGCAGGGGGAGCCAGCCCCAGCATTTT. This encodes CASSQDLGRGSQPQHF. The chain couples TRBV3-1 to TRBJ1-5, with 7 nucleotides matching TRBD1. V lost 0 bases, J lost 7 bases, and 9 bases stayed unmatched. This CDR3 spans 16 amino acids. Germline assignment: CDR1 LGHDT and CDR2 YNNKEL (reference sequence). Combining the CDR3 with reference TRBV3-1 and TRBJ1-5 gives the whole variable domain DTAVSQTPKYLVTQMGNDKSIKCEQNLGHDTMYWYKQDSKKFLKIMFSYNNKELIINETVPNRFSPKSPDKAHLNLHINSLELGDSAVYFCASSQDLGRGSQPQHFGDGTRLSIL.

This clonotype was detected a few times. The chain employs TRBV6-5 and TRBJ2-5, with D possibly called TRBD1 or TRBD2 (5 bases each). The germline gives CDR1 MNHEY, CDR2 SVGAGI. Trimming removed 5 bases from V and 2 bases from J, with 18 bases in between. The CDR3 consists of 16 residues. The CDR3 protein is CASSRIRDGPQETQYF. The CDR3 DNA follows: TGTGCCAGCAGTCGGATCCGGGACGGACCTCAAGAGACCCAGTACTTC.

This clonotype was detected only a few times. In DNA form, the CDR3 reads TGTGCCAGCAGTGAACCGCTGGCCCTCGTCCTGGGCTACACCTTC. Its protein product is CASSEPLALVLGYTF. This sequence joins TRBV2 and TRBJ1-2; D ambiguous. V lost 2 bases and J lost 8, with 18 bases in between. There are 15 residues in the CDR3. The germline gives CDR1 SNHLY, CDR2 FYNNEI.

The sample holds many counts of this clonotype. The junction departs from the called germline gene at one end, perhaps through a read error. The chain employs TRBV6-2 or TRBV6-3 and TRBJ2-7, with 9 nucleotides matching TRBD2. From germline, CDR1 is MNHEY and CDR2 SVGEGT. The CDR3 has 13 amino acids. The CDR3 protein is CASSLLAGLGLDF. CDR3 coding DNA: TGTGCCAGCAGTTTACTAGCGGGCCTCGGCCTGGACTTC.

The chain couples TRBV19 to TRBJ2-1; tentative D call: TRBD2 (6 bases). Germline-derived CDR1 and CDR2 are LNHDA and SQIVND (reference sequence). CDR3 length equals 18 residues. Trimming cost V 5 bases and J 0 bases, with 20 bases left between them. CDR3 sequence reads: CASSPPPKRATSYNEQFF. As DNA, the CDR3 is TGTGCCAGTAGTCCCCCCCCAAAGCGGGCAACCTCCTACAATGAGCAGTTCTTC.

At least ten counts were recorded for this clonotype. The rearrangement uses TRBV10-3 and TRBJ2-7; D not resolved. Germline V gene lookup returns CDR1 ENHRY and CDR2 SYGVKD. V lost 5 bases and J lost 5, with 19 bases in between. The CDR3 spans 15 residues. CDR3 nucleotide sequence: TGTGCCATCAGTATCCGGACGGTCCAGGAAAACGAGCAGTACTTC. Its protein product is CAISIRTVQENEQYF.

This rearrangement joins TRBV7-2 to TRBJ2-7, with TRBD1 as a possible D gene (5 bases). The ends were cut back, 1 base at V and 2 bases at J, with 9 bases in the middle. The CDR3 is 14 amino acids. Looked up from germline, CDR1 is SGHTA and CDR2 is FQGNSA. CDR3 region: CASSLVDNPYEQYF. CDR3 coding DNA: TGTGCCAGCAGCTTAGTGGACAATCCCTACGAGCAGTACTTC.

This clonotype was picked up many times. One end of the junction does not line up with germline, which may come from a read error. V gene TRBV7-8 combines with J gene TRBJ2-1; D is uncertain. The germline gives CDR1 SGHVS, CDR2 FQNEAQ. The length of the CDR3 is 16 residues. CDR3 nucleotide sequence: TGTGCCAGCAGCACCTACAGATTTAGCTCCTACAATGAACAGTTCTTC. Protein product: CASSTYRFSSYNEQFF.

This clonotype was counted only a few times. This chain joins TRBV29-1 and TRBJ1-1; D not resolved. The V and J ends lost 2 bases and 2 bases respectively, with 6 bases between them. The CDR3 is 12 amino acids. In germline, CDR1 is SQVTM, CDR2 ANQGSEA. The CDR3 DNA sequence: TGCAGCGTTGAACAGGCTAACACTGAAGCTTTCTTT. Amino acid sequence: CSVEQANTEAFF.